This is a list of T cell receptor beta chains from one sample in a study of T cell repertoires in cytomegalovirus infection. MiXCR, applied by TCRdb to the reads, yields one record per CDR3 protein. The sample consists of around 740,000 distinct CDR3 sequences, less than 40% of them appearing once. The sequenced material came from PBMCs. The receptors stem from a human donor in good health (CMV status not recorded). Some clones in this sample may be carry-over from other donors' samples. CDR3s include the opening cysteine and the closing phenylalanine or tryptophan. A D gene is named only where the DNA matches it firmly. The size field is filled for only some rows; it gives once, few, many or a size class.

>TRBJ1-1|TRBD1|few|TRBV7-6
CASSPYSPGQIMNTEAFF
TGTGCCAGCAGCCCATATAGTCCGGGACAGATCATGAACACTGAAGCTTTCTTT
>TRBJ2-5|TRBD2|many|TRBV7-2
CASSLGTRGRETQYF
TGTGCCAGCAGCTTAGGGACTAGAGGCCGAGAGACCCAGTACTTC
>TRBJ2-1|NA|NA|TRBV7-9
CASSLVVTKKNNEQLF
TGTGCCAGCAGCTTAGTCGTGACCAAAAAAAACAATGAGCAGTTATTC
>TRBJ2-3|NA|NA|TRBV12-3/TRBV12-4
CASSSTGLGYTDTQYF
TGTGCCAGCAGTTCGACCGGGCTTGGGTACACAGATACGCAGTATTTT
>TRBJ2-7|NA|NA|TRBV9
CASSVGDGGYEQYF
TGTGCCAGCAGCGTAGGGGACGGTGGATACGAGCAGTACTTC
>TRBJ2-1|TRBD1|once|TRBV12-3/TRBV12-4
CASSSGTGSTAHEQFF
TGTGCCAGCAGTTCAGGGACAGGGTCTACGGCACATGAGCAGTTCTTC
>TRBJ2-7|NA|NA|TRBV6-1
CASKRDTFYEQYF
TGTGCCAGCAAACGGGACACATTCTACGAGCAGTACTTC
>TRBJ2-3|TRBD1|NA|TRBV20-1
CSARTGVTTDTQYF
TGCAGTGCTAGGACAGGGGTTACCACAGATACGCAGTATTTT
>TRBJ1-1|NA|few|TRBV28
CASSFDITEAFF
TGTGCCAGCAGCTTTGACATCACTGAAGCTTTCTTT
>TRBJ2-1|TRBD1|NA|TRBV19
CASSVTGVFEQFF
TGTGCCAGTAGTGTGACAGGGGTTTTTGAGCAGTTCTTC
>TRBJ2-7|TRBD1|few|TRBV28
CASSLDRVANPRDRETYEQYF
TGTGCCAGCAGTTTAGATCGGGTGGCTAACCCGAGGGACAGGGAAACCTACGAGCAGTACTTC
>TRBJ2-7|NA|NA|TRBV6-5
CASSCASEQYF
TGTGCCAGCAGTTGCGCCTCCGAGCAGTACTTC
>TRBJ1-1|TRBD1|NA|TRBV6-5
CASSRLGDPGGTEAFF
TGTGCCAGCAGCCGTCTGGGAGACCCAGGGGGCACTGAAGCTTTCTTT
>TRBJ2-3|NA|many|TRBV7-2
CASSLVAVSSVDTQYF
TGTGCCAGCAGCTTAGTTGCGGTGTCATCGGTGGATACGCAGTATTTT
>TRBJ1-1|TRBD1|many|TRBV10-3
CAISQGMNTEAFF
TGTGCCATTTCACAGGGGATGAACACTGAAGCTTTCTTT
>TRBJ1-1|TRBD1|once|TRBV5-5
CASSLPGLTGTNTEAFF
TGTGCCAGCAGCTTGCCCGGGCTGACAGGGACGAACACTGAAGCTTTCTTT
>TRBJ1-1|NA|NA|TRBV6-1
CASSSNIAEAFF
TGTGCCAGCAGCTCTAACATCGCTGAAGCTTTCTTT
>TRBJ1-2|NA|NA|TRBV28
CASHRVNYGYTF
TGTGCCAGCCACAGGGTGAACTATGGCTACACCTTC
>TRBJ1-5|NA|NA|TRBV24-1
CATSDLLSNQPQHF
TGTGCCACCAGTGATTTGTTGAGCAATCAGCCCCAGCATTTT
>TRBJ2-1|TRBD2|NA|TRBV28
CASSFIRAGENEQFF
TGTGCCAGCAGTTTTATTAGGGCGGGAGAGAATGAGCAGTTCTTC
>TRBJ2-1|TRBD1|NA|TRBV6-5
CASSGGGQGEFF
TGTGCCAGCAGCGGGGGGGGACAGGGGGAGTTCTTC
>TRBJ1-2|NA|many|TRBV7-2
CASSPNRADGYTF
TGTGCCAGCAGCCCAAACCGGGCCGATGGCTACACCTTC
>TRBJ2-5|NA|NA|TRBV7-9
CASSSLGDETQYF
TGTGCCAGCAGCTCTTTGGGGGATGAGACCCAGTACTTC
>TRBJ2-7|TRBD2|few|TRBV5-4
CASSLRTSGRLRYEQYF
TGTGCCAGCAGCCTCAGGACTAGCGGGCGGCTACGCTACGAGCAGTACTTC
>TRBJ2-7|NA|NA|TRBV5-8
CASSFRDGPYEQYF
TGTGCCAGCAGCTTCCGGGACGGACCCTACGAGCAGTACTTC
>TRBJ2-5|NA|few|TRBV28
CASRYGAFQETQYF
TGTGCCAGCAGATACGGAGCCTTCCAAGAGACCCAGTACTTC
>TRBJ2-3|TRBD1|once|TRBV29-1
CSVSLSGQSTDTQYF
TGCAGCGTAAGTCTATCGGGACAGAGCACAGATACGCAGTATTTT
>TRBJ2-1|TRBD2|few|TRBV7-2
CASSLDGGRGEQFF
TGTGCCAGCAGCTTAGACGGCGGGAGGGGTGAGCAGTTCTTC
>TRBJ2-7|NA|NA|TRBV6-2/TRBV6-3
CASSLTSDYDQYF
TGTGCCAGCAGCCTGACAAGCGACTACGATCAGTACTTC
>TRBJ1-2|NA|NA|TRBV3-1
CASSQGWRSNYGYTF
TGTGCCAGCAGCCAAGGGTGGCGGTCTAACTATGGCTACACCTTC
>TRBJ2-7|TRBD1|few|TRBV7-9
CASSSTGTGEYEQYF
TGTGCCAGCAGCTCGACCGGGACAGGGGAGTACGAGCAGTACTTC
>TRBJ2-6|TRBD1|NA|TRBV11-2
CASSQRGQGLTGANVLTF
TGTGCCAGCAGCCAGCGGGGACAGGGTTTGACTGGGGCCAACGTCCTGACTTTC
>TRBJ1-1|NA|NA|TRBV28
CASRRQRSTEAFF
TGTGCCAGCAGGCGACAGAGATCCACTGAAGCTTTCTTT
>TRBJ2-7|NA|NA|TRBV20-1
CSARDKQEPYEQYF
TGCAGTGCTAGAGATAAGCAGGAGCCCTACGAGCAGTACTTC
>TRBJ2-2|NA|few|TRBV7-8
CASSRIYTGELFF
TGTGCCAGCAGCCGTATCTACACCGGGGAGCTGTTTTTT
>TRBJ2-1|TRBD1|few|TRBV25-1
CASSGDRVDNEQFF
TGTGCCAGCAGTGGAGACAGGGTTGATAATGAGCAGTTCTTC
>TRBJ2-5|TRBD2|few|TRBV7-8
CASSMREGQETQYF
TGTGCCAGCAGTATGCGGGAGGGACAAGAGACCCAGTACTTC
>TRBJ2-1|TRBD2|NA|TRBV27
CASSLGLAGVLNEQFF
TGTGCCAGCAGTTTAGGACTAGCGGGAGTATTGAATGAGCAGTTCTTC
>TRBJ2-7|TRBD1|few|TRBV19
CASSIFRTGRYEQYF
TGTGCCAGTAGTATCTTCCGGACAGGGCGATACGAGCAGTACTTC
>TRBJ1-2|TRBD1|NA|TRBV28
CASTLTGAYGYTF
TGTGCCAGCACCCTCACAGGGGCCTATGGCTACACCTTC
>TRBJ1-1|NA|few|TRBV7-2
CASSLWRREAFF
TGTGCCAGCAGCCTATGGCGCAGGGAAGCTTTCTTT
>TRBJ1-4|TRBD1|NA|TRBV27
CASSPDGTGDEKLFF
TGTGCCAGCAGTCCCGACGGGACAGGAGATGAAAAACTGTTTTTT
>TRBJ2-7|NA|NA|TRBV6-1
CASRVYYEQYF
TGTGCCAGCAGGGTCTACTACGAGCAGTACTTC
>TRBJ1-4|NA|many|TRBV7-9
CASSPGLGEKLFF
TGTGCCAGCAGCCCCGGGCTTGGTGAAAAACTGTTTTTT
>TRBJ2-7|TRBD1|NA|TRBV19
CASGGTGSSYEQYF
TGTGCCAGTGGAGGGACAGGGAGCTCCTACGAGCAGTACTTC
>TRBJ2-2|NA|NA|TRBV19
CASTLSRSGGRGEPTGELFF
TGTGCCAGTACCCTAAGTAGGAGTGGGGGTCGGGGAGAGCCCACCGGGGAGCTGTTTTTT